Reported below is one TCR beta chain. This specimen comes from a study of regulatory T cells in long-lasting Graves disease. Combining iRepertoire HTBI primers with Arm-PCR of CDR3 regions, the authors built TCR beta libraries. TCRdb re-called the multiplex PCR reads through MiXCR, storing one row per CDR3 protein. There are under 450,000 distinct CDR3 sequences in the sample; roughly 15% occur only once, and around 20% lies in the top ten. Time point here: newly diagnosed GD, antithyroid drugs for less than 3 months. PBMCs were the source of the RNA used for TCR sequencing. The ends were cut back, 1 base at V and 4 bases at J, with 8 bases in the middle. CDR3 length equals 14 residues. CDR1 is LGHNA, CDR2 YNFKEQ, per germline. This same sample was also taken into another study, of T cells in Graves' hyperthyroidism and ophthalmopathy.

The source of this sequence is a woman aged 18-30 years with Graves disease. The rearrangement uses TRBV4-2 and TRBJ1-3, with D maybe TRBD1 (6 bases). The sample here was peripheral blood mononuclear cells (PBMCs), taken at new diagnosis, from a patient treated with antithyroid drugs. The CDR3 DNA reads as TGTGCCAGCAGCCAAGTCCAGGGGGGAAACACCATATATTTT. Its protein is CASSQVQGGNTIYF.